A selection of T cell receptor beta chains follows, all from one sample in a study of OX40 agonist ivuxolimab in advanced cancers. Profiled with immunoSEQ multiplex PCR; TCRdb holds only in-frame clones, not every one. Of about 40,000 clones in the sample, 82% are singletons; the top ten hold less than 30%. Sequenced here: CD4+ or CD8+ T cells sorted from blood, sampled in a trial of the OX40 agonist ivuxolimab. Source of these receptors: an adult with an advanced solid tumor such as melanoma, head and neck, liver or kidney cancer. Both conserved end residues are part of each CDR3. The order of the fields is clone size, V gene, D gene, J gene, CDR3 DNA, CDR3 protein. A D gene is named only where the DNA matches it firmly. Size tells how often a clone was seen (once, few, many) or the class of an expanded clone, and some rows leave it out.

clone_size: -
v_call: TRBV19
d_call: TRBD2
j_call: TRBJ2-3
cdr3_nt: TGTGCCAGTAGTAGACTAGCGGCTACAGATACGCAGTATTTT
cdr3_aa: CASSRLAATDTQYF

clone_size: -
v_call: TRBV10-3
d_call: -
j_call: TRBJ2-1
cdr3_nt: TGTGCCATCAGTGGGACTGGAGTGAATGAGCAGTTCTTC
cdr3_aa: CAISGTGVNEQFF

clone_size: -
v_call: TRBV5-1
d_call: TRBD2
j_call: TRBJ2-7
cdr3_nt: TGCGCCAGCAGCTTGCGCGCGGGGGAACTCGAGCAGTACTTC
cdr3_aa: CASSLRAGELEQYF

clone_size: -
v_call: TRBV7-9
d_call: -
j_call: TRBJ1-4
cdr3_nt: TGTGCCAGCACGCCGGGACCTCCGGTTGAAAAACTGTTTTTT
cdr3_aa: CASTPGPPVEKLFF

clone_size: -
v_call: TRBV6-5
d_call: TRBD1
j_call: TRBJ1-4
cdr3_nt: TGTGCCAGCAGCGGGACAGCAACTAATGAAAAACTGTTTTTT
cdr3_aa: CASSGTATNEKLFF

clone_size: -
v_call: TRBV5-1
d_call: TRBD1
j_call: TRBJ2-2
cdr3_nt: TGCGCCAGCAGCTTCGGGACAGGGAAGTCTGGGGAGCTGTTTTTT
cdr3_aa: CASSFGTGKSGELFF

clone_size: -
v_call: TRBV28
d_call: -
j_call: TRBJ2-5
cdr3_nt: TGTGCCAGCAGGCTCCAAGGTCCCCAAGAGACCCAGTACTTC
cdr3_aa: CASRLQGPQETQYF

clone_size: -
v_call: TRBV19
d_call: -
j_call: TRBJ2-3
cdr3_nt: TGTGCCAGTAGTATGGCAGGGGCAGATACGCAGTATTTT
cdr3_aa: CASSMAGADTQYF

clone_size: once
v_call: TRBV5-4
d_call: -
j_call: TRBJ2-1
cdr3_nt: TGTGCCAGCAGCTTGTACAATGAGCAGTTCTTC
cdr3_aa: CASSLYNEQFF

clone_size: -
v_call: TRBV11-2
d_call: -
j_call: TRBJ2-3
cdr3_nt: TGTGCCAGCAGCTTAGATAGGGGCCCAGTCGATACGCAGTATTTT
cdr3_aa: CASSLDRGPVDTQYF

clone_size: few
v_call: TRBV7-3
d_call: TRBD2
j_call: TRBJ2-1
cdr3_nt: TGTGCCAGCAGCTTATTTCTTAGCGGGGGGTATGAGCAGTTCTTC
cdr3_aa: CASSLFLSGGYEQFF

clone_size: -
v_call: TRBV10-3
d_call: TRBD2
j_call: TRBJ2-1
cdr3_nt: TGTGCCATCAAGACCCCTCCGGGACTAGGGGGGTACAATGAGCAGTTCTTC
cdr3_aa: CAIKTPPGLGGYNEQFF